The present entry profiles one T cell receptor beta chain with its context. Its antigen is not identified. The data originate from a study of cytomegalovirus exposure and HLA in healthy donors. Study-wide results and limits: Associated with cytomegalovirus, according to the listing, were 150 to 200 TCR beta chains.

Vbeta (60) and Jbeta (13) primers were used in the PCR. Libraries were prepared by immunoSEQ multiplex PCR; TCRdb keeps only in-frame clonotypes and omits some of them. The listing contains under 150,000 clones. V was cut by 4 bases and J by 2 bases, with 12 bases left in between. The CDR3 is made up of 14 amino acids. Germline V gene sequence: CDR1 SGHNT, CDR2 YYREEE (reference sequence). Sequencing was carried out using PBMCs. The receptor comes from a man in his forties in good health and CMV-seronegative. The chain employs TRBV5-4 and TRBJ2-5, with D possibly TRBD2 on 6 matching bases. CDR3 nucleotide sequence: TGTGCCAGCAGCCCAGATGGGGGGCAAGAGACCCAGTACTTC. This gives the protein CASSPDGGQETQYF.